A single T cell receptor beta chain is shown here with its context. Whereas donors were nominally healthy upon sampling, unrecorded immune exposures were probable. This sample is drawn from a study of cytomegalovirus exposure and HLA in healthy donors. 60 Vbeta and 13 Jbeta primers were used in PCR. TCRdb's copy holds only in-frame clones and misses some; the assay was immunoSEQ multiplex PCR. The top ten hold 3.8% of the sample, which has around 100,000 clones, 60% to 70% seen once. The CDR3 contains 16 residues. Germline V gene data show CDR1 as SEHNR and CDR2 as FQNEAQ (reference sequence). Trimming removed 5 bases from V and 1 base from J; junction bases left unmatched: 7.

Input material: PBMCs. This rearrangement joins TRBV7-9 to TRBJ2-5; 10 bases are a match to TRBD2. The source of this sequence is a young man in good health and CMV-seropositive. This CDR3 is CASSPGLAGAQETQYF. The CDR3 DNA is TGTGCCAGCAGCCCAGGGCTAGCGGGGGCCCAAGAGACCCAGTACTTC.